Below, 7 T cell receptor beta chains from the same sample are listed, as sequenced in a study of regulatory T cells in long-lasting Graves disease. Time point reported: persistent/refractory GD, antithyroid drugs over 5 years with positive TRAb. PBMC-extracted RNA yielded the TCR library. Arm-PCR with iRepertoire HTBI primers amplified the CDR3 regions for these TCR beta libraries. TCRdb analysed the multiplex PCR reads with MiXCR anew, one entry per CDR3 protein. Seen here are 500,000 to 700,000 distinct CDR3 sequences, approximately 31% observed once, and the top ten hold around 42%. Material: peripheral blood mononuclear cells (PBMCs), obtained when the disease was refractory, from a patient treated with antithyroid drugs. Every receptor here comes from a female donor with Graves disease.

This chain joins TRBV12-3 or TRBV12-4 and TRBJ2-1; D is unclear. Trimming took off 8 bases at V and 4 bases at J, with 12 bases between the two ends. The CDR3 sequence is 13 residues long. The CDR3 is CASGQPSYNEQFF. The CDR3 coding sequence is TGTGCCAGCGGCCAGCCAAGTTACAATGAGCAGTTCTTC.

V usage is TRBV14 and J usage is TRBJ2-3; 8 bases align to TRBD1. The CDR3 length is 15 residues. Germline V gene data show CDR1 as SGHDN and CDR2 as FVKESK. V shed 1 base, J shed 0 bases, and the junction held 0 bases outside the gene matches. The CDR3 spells CASSQGTGSTDTQYF. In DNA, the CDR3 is TGTGCCAGCAGCCAAGGGACAGGGAGCACAGATACGCAGTATTTT.

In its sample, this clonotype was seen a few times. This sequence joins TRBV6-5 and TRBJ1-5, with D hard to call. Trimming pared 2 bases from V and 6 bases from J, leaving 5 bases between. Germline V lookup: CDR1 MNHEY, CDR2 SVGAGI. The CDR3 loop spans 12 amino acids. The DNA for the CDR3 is TGTGCCAGCAGTTACGCCTCTCAGCCCCAGCATTTT. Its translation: CASSYASQPQHF.

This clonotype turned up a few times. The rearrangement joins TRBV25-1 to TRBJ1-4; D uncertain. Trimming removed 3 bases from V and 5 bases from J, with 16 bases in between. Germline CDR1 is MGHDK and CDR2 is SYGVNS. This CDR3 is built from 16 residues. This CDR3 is CASSDSVYRRNEKLFF. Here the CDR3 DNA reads TGTGCCAGCAGTGATTCGGTGTACAGAAGAAATGAAAAACTGTTTTTT.

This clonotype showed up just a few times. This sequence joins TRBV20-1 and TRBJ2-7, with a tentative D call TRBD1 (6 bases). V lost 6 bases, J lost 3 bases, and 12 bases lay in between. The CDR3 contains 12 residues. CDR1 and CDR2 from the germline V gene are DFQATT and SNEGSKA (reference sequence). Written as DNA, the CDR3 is TGCAGTGCCATATGGGACAACTACGAGCAGTACTTC. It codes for CSAIWDNYEQYF.

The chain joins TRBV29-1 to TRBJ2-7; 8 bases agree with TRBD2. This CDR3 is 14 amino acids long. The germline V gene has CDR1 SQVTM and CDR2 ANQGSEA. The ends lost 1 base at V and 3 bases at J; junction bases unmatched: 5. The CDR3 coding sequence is TGCAGCGTTGAAGCCCAGAGCGGGGGCTACGAGCAGTACTTC. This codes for CSVEAQSGGYEQYF.

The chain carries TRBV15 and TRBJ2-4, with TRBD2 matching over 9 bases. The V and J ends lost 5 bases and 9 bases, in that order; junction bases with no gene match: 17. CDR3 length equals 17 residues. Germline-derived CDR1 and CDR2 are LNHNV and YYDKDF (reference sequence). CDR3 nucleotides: TGTGCCACCAGCCCTACTAGCGGGTCCCAACGGGTAGGCATTCAGTACTTC. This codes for CATSPTSGSQRVGIQYF.